The entry below describes one T cell receptor (beta chain). Its antigen is currently not known. Nothing much larger sits one base from this clone, and base qualities are not available. Positive magnetic bead selection on an AutoMACS was used to isolate CD4+ and CD8+ cells, with flow cytometry used to check purity. Clonal expansions were first screened by flow cytometry with a TCR V beta antibody panel, then characterized by TCRB deep sequencing of sorted CD8+ fractions. Peripheral blood mononuclear cells were obtained using density gradient separation with Ficoll-Paque PLUS. Using Nucleospin Tissue or Tissue XS kits, DNA was extracted from CD4-enriched, CD8-enriched or PBMC samples, with quantification by a Qubit 2.0 fluorometer. V and J are truncated by 0 bases and 6 bases respectively, leaving an intervening sequence of 8 bases. Taken from the germline V gene, the CDR1 and CDR2 loops are MGHRA and YSYEKL. Inclusive of the bounding cysteine and phenylalanine, the CDR3 is 14 residues long. The kept DNA is CDR3 alone, 42 bases in frame from the first base.

Sequencing of TCRB CDR3 was done on genomic DNA with the immunoSEQ assay. The authors' pipeline ran thus. Published virus-specific TCRB sequences were compared with patient CD8+ clones larger than 1%, and only a few matches were found. The analyses included only productive TCRB rearrangements. Clonality was expressed as a Shannon entropy-based productive clonality index, with each clone defined by a unique TCRB CDR3 sequence. The template counts of each clone relative to the total templates per sample were used to calculate repertoire overlap between two samples. Flow cytometry-measured V-gene usage correlated with V-gene usage from TCRB sequencing, with a Spearman r of more than 0.6. TCRdb retrieved this table from immuneACCESS and kept in-frame rearrangements only. Not all clones are present; in checked studies, unresolved V genes account for under half, and no reason is known for the remainder. V and J calls and clone size come straight from that table; D and trimming were deduced from the DNA. This sample gives roughly 15,000 clones in total; approximately 80% of them show up just once. Of the sample, roughly 20% falls within the top ten clones.

This entry comes from a study of somatic mutations in cytotoxic T cells in rheumatoid arthritis (dated by TCRdb to 2016 to 2017). The study in broad terms: Right after diagnosis and prior to the start of any treatment, around 30 ml EDTA of peripheral blood was drawn from patients. Patients and controls did not essentially differ in median age, which was nearly identical between the groups. Sorted V beta1+ cells also underwent TCRB sequencing, and some V beta antibody-stained T-cell populations were flow-sorted at nearly 100% purity on a FACSAria II or Sony SH800. TCRB deep sequencing was performed for roughly 66 rheumatoid arthritis patients and approximately 20 healthy controls. To characterize clonality, the study used TCRB deep sequencing while asking whether somatic mutations are carried by expanded CD8+ T-cell clones in newly diagnosed, untreated rheumatoid arthritis. Findings and caveats that apply to the study as a whole: The slight underrepresentation of TRBV07 in patients was not corrected for multiple comparisons. There was no significant difference in CD8+ T-cell clonality between rheumatoid arthritis patients and age-matched healthy controls. It was unknown which antigens the expanded CD8+ clones targeted, and their absence from virus-specific databases did not exclude viral specificity. In about an eighth of the roughly 60 patients the largest CD8+ clone exceeded 20% of CD8+ cells, and several identical CD8+ TCRB sequences were shared between blood and synovial fluid. CD8+ clonality increased with age in patients (Spearman r of about 0.45) but not in healthy controls.

The rearrangement combines TRBV4-1 with TRBJ2-2; the D gene remains uncertain. Sequenced sample: CD8+ T cells sorted from blood. The origin of this receptor is an adult with rheumatoid arthritis. The CDR3 protein: CASSQDSMAGELFF. The base sequence is TGCGCCAGCAGCCAAGATAGTATGGCCGGGGAGCTGTTTTTT.